This is a list of T cell receptor beta chains from one sample in a study of OX40 agonist ivuxolimab in advanced cancers. This table comes from immunoSEQ multiplex PCR, and its TCRdb copy is limited to in-frame clones, with some not included. Of about 53,000 clones listed, around 91% are singletons. The sequences come from CD4+ or CD8+ T cells sorted from blood, collected in a trial of the OX40 agonist ivuxolimab. The source of these receptors is an adult with an advanced solid tumor such as melanoma, head and neck, liver or kidney cancer. Each CDR3 is given with its conserved first and last residue. A D gene is named only where the DNA matches it firmly. The listing skips clone size in some rows; elsewhere it reads once, few, many or a size class.

CDR3 protein	CDR3 DNA	D gene	V gene	clone size	CDR3 length	J gene
CASRSLGLAGQQYF	TGTGCCAGCAGATCCTTGGGACTAGCGGGCCAGCAGTACTTC	TRBD2	TRBV27	.	14	TRBJ2-7
CASSVGDRVYEQYF	TGTGCCAGCAGTGTAGGGGACAGGGTATACGAGCAGTACTTC	TRBD1	TRBV2	.	14	TRBJ2-7
CASSSIAGVRDTQYF	TGTGCCAGCAGCTCCATAGCGGGAGTTAGAGATACGCAGTATTTT	TRBD2	TRBV11-2	.	15	TRBJ2-3
CSVGRVDIQYF	TGCAGTGTCGGCAGGGTCGACATTCAGTACTTC	.	TRBV20-1	.	11	TRBJ2-4
CSVLPRTGGIGEQYF	TGCAGCGTTCTACCGCGGACAGGGGGAATAGGGGAGCAGTACTTC	TRBD1	TRBV29-1	.	15	TRBJ2-7
CASSEATWGTGTDTQYF	TGTGCCAGCAGTGAAGCGACGTGGGGGACAGGCACAGATACGCAGTATTTT	TRBD1	TRBV6-1	once	17	TRBJ2-3
CASSLSGGPHNEQFF	TGTGCCAGCAGCTTAAGCGGGGGGCCTCACAATGAGCAGTTCTTC	TRBD2	TRBV11-3	.	15	TRBJ2-1
CASSPNRGANQPQHF	TGTGCCAGCAGCCCTAATCGGGGGGCGAATCAGCCCCAGCATTTT	.	TRBV28	.	15	TRBJ1-5
CASSFPQRQGRGYTF	TGTGCCAGCAGTTTCCCCCAGAGACAGGGGAGAGGCTACACCTTC	TRBD1	TRBV28	.	15	TRBJ1-2
CASSVGTSGVTDTQYF	TGTGCCAGCAGCGTAGGTACTAGCGGGGTCACAGATACGCAGTATTTT	TRBD2	TRBV9	.	16	TRBJ2-3
CASSESQDNQPQHF	TGTGCCAGCAGTGAATCGCAGGACAATCAGCCCCAGCATTTT	.	TRBV6-1	.	14	TRBJ1-5
CASSLGDRGSSTEAFF	TGTGCCAGCAGCTTAGGCGACAGGGGGTCAAGCACTGAAGCTTTCTTT	TRBD1	TRBV7-6	.	16	TRBJ1-1
CASSESMTGFQPQHF	TGTGCCAGCAGTGAATCGATGACAGGCTTCCAGCCCCAGCATTTT	.	TRBV6-1	.	15	TRBJ1-5
CASSGGLAGGQETQYF	TGTGCCAGCAGTGGGGGACTAGCGGGAGGACAAGAGACCCAGTACTTC	TRBD2	TRBV2	.	16	TRBJ2-5
CASRGPGETQYF	TGTGCCTCCAGGGGGCCGGGGGAGACCCAGTACTTC	TRBD1	TRBV19	once	12	TRBJ2-5
CASSLESTEQFF	TGTGCCAGCAGCTTAGAGTCAACTGAGCAGTTCTTC	.	TRBV7-6	.	12	TRBJ2-1
CASSERRGNTEAFF	TGTGCCAGCAGTGAAAGGCGGGGGAACACTGAAGCTTTCTTT	.	TRBV2	.	14	TRBJ1-1
CASSLNPGGQGEQYF	TGTGCCAGCAGCTTAAATCCCGGTGGGCAGGGGGAGCAGTACTTC	.	TRBV11-2	.	15	TRBJ2-7
CASSSETEVEQYF	TGTGCCAGCAGCTCCGAGACAGAGGTCGAGCAGTACTTC	.	TRBV7-9	few	13	TRBJ2-7
CASSLMISLMNTEAFF	TGTGCCAGCAGCTTAATGATTTCCCTTATGAACACTGAAGCTTTCTTT	.	TRBV7-2	.	16	TRBJ1-1
CASSPTSGHRIYEQYF	TGTGCCAGCTCACCAACATCGGGCCACCGGATCTACGAGCAGTACTTC	.	TRBV18	.	16	TRBJ2-7
CAISESTVISYEQYF	TGTGCCATCAGTGAGTCAACAGTGATCTCCTACGAGCAGTACTTC	.	TRBV10-3	.	15	TRBJ2-7
CASSLARDGEQYF	TGTGCCAGCAGCTTAGCAAGGGACGGCGAGCAGTACTTC	.	TRBV7-2	.	13	TRBJ2-7
CASFRMNSNQPQHF	TGTGCCAGCTTTAGGATGAATAGCAATCAGCCCCAGCATTTT	.	TRBV28	.	14	TRBJ1-5
CASSLFRQGDSPLHF	TGTGCCAGCAGTTTATTTAGGCAGGGCGATTCACCCCTCCACTTT	.	TRBV27	.	15	TRBJ1-6
CAWSVFGGDFSNTGELFF	TGTGCCTGGAGTGTGTTCGGGGGGGATTTCTCGAACACCGGGGAGCTGTTTTTT	TRBD2	TRBV30	few	18	TRBJ2-2
CASSLDRAYEQYF	TGTGCCAGCAGCCTAGACAGGGCCTACGAGCAGTACTTC	TRBD1	TRBV11-2	.	13	TRBJ2-7
CASSPTETNYGYTF	TGTGCCAGCTCACCAACAGAGACTAACTATGGCTACACCTTC	.	TRBV18	once	14	TRBJ1-2
CASSLGGSGDQETQYF	TGTGCCAGCAGCTTAGGAGGTAGCGGGGACCAAGAGACCCAGTACTTC	TRBD2	TRBV7-9	.	16	TRBJ2-5
CASSWSGANNNQPQHF	TGTGCCAGCAGCTGGTCGGGGGCGAATAACAATCAGCCCCAGCATTTT	.	TRBV7-9	.	16	TRBJ1-5
CASSTTGYEQYF	TGTGCCAGCAGTACGACCGGGTACGAGCAGTACTTC	.	TRBV28	.	12	TRBJ2-7
CASQANRGGEQYF	TGCGCCAGCCAAGCTAACAGGGGCGGAGAGCAGTACTTC	TRBD1	TRBV10-2	.	13	TRBJ2-5
CASGIGTTTRTEAFF	TGTGCTAGTGGAATCGGGACAACCACGCGCACTGAAGCTTTCTTT	.	TRBV12-5	.	15	TRBJ1-1
CASSVSLYGYTF	TGTGCCAGCAGTGTAAGCCTCTATGGCTACACCTTC	.	TRBV2	.	12	TRBJ1-2
CASSLGLADNEQFF	TGTGCCAGCAGCTTAGGACTAGCGGACAATGAGCAGTTCTTC	TRBD2	TRBV7-9	.	14	TRBJ2-1
CSVETGGYGYTF	TGCAGCGTCGAAACAGGGGGATATGGCTACACCTTC	TRBD1	TRBV29-1	.	12	TRBJ1-2
CSVGPGDTEAFF	TGCAGCGTTGGTCCAGGGGACACTGAAGCTTTCTTT	.	TRBV29-1	.	12	TRBJ1-1
CASSLEEGDTQYF	TGTGCCAGCAGCTTAGAGGAGGGAGATACGCAGTATTTT	.	TRBV7-8	.	13	TRBJ2-3
CASSLQGDNSPLHF	TGTGCCAGCAGCTTACAGGGTGATAATTCACCCCTCCACTTT	.	TRBV5-8	once	14	TRBJ1-6
CAWSVSVNTEAFF	TGTGCCTGGAGTGTTTCTGTGAACACTGAAGCTTTCTTT	.	TRBV30	few	13	TRBJ1-1
CASSIGAAGYTGELFF	TGTGCCAGTAGTATCGGGGCAGCGGGATACACCGGGGAGCTGTTTTTT	TRBD2	TRBV19	.	16	TRBJ2-2
CASSLRSAAGELFF	TGTGCCAGCAGCCTACGGTCCGCGGCTGGGGAGCTGTTTTTT	.	TRBV6-5	.	14	TRBJ2-2
CASSVGSGLSTEFF	TGTGCCAGCAGCGTAGGATCAGGCCTCTCGACGGAGTTCTTC	.	TRBV9	.	14	TRBJ2-1
CASSLVGSYEQYF	TGTGCCAGCAGCTTGGTTGGCAGCTACGAGCAGTACTTC	.	TRBV5-5	.	13	TRBJ2-7
CASSFRDSEKLFF	TGTGCCAGCAGCTTCCGGGACAGCGAAAAACTGTTTTTT	TRBD1	TRBV7-2	.	13	TRBJ1-4
CATGDTGELFF	TGTGCCACAGGGGATACCGGGGAGCTGTTTTTT	.	TRBV10-3	.	11	TRBJ2-2
CASSPYRQPNEKLFF	TGTGCCAGCTCACCATATCGGCAACCTAATGAAAAACTGTTTTTT	.	TRBV18	.	15	TRBJ1-4
CASSTAGLGIYTDTQYF	TGTGCCAGTAGTACCGCGGGACTAGGCATTTACACAGATACGCAGTATTTT	TRBD2	TRBV19	.	17	TRBJ2-3
CASSREGRGGTDTQYF	TGTGCCAGCAGTCGTGAGGGGAGAGGGGGCACAGATACGCAGTATTTT	.	TRBV7-3	.	16	TRBJ2-3
CASSPRTGQGYGYTF	TGTGCCAGCAGTCCACGGACAGGTCAGGGATATGGCTACACCTTC	TRBD1	TRBV27	once	15	TRBJ1-2